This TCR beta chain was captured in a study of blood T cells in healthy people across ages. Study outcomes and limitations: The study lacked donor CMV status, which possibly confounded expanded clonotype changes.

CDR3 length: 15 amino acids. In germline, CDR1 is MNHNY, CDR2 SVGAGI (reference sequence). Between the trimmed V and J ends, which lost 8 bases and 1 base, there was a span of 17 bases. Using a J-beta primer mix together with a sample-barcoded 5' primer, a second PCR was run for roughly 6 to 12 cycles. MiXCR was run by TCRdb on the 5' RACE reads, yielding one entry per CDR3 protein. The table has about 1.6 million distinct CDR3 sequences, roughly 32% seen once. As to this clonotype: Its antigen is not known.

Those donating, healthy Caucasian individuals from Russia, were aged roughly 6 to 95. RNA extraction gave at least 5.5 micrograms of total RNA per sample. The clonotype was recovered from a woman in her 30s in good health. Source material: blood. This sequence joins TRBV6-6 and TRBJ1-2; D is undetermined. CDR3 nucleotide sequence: TGTGCCAGCTGGCGAGGACTCAATTTTAACTATGGCTACACCTTC. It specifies CASWRGLNFNYGYTF.